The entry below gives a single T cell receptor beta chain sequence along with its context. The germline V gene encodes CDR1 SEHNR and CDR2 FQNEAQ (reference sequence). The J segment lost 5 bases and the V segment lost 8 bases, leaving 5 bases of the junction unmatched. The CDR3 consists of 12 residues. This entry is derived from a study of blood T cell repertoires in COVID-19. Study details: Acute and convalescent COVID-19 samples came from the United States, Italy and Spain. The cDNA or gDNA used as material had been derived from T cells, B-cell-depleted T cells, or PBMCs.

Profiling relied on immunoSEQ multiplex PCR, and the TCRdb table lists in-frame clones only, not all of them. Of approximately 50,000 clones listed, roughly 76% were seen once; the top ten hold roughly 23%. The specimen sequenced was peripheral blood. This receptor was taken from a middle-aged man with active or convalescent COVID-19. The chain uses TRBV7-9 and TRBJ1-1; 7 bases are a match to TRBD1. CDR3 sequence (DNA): TGTGCCAGCGTGTCAGGGGGAACTGAAGCTTTCTTT. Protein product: CASVSGGTEAFF.